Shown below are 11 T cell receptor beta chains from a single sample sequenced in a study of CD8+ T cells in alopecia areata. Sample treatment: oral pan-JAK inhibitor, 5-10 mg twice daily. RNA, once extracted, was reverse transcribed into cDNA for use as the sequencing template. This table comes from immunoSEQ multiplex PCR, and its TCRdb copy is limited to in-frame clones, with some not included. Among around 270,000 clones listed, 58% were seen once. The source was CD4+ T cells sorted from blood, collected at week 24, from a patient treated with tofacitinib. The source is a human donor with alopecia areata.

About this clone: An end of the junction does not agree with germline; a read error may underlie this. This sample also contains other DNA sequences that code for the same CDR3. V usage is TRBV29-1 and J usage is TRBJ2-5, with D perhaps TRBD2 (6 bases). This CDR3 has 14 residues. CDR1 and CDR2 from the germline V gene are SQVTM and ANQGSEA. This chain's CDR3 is CSVEAAGLQETQYF. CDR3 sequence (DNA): TGCAGCGTGGAAGCGGCGGGGCTCCAAGAGACCCAGTACTTC.

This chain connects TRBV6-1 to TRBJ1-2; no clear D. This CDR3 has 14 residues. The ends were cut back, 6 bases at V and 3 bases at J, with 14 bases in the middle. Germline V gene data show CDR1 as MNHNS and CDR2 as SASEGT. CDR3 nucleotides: TGTGCCAGCAGCGGGAGACACCTCTACTATGGCTACACCTTC. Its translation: CASSGRHLYYGYTF.

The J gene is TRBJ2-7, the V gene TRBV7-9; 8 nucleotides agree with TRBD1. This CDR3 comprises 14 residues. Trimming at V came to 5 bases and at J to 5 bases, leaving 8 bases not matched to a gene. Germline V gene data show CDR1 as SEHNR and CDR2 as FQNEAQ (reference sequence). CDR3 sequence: CASSPKTGANEQYF. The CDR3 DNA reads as TGTGCCAGCAGCCCCAAGACAGGGGCCAACGAGCAGTACTTC.

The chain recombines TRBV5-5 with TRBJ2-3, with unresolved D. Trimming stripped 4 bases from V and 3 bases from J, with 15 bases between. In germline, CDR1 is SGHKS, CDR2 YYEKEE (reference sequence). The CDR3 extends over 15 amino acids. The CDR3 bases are TGTGCCAGCAGCCCTTCGGCAATTCAGACAGATACGCAGTATTTT. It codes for CASSPSAIQTDTQYF.

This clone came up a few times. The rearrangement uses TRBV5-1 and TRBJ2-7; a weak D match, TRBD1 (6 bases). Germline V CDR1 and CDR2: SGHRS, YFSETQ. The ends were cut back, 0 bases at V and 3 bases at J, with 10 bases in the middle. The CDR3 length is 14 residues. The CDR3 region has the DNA TGCGCCAGCAGCTTGGACAGGGCCCTCTACGAGCAGTACTTC. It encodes CASSLDRALYEQYF.

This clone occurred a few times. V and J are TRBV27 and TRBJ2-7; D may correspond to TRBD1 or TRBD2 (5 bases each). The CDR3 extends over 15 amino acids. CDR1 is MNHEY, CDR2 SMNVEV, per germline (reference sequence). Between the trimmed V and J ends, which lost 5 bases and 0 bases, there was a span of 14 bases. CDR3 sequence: CASSPRRGTSYEQYF. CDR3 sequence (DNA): TGTGCCAGCAGTCCCAGACGAGGGACCTCCTACGAGCAGTACTTC.

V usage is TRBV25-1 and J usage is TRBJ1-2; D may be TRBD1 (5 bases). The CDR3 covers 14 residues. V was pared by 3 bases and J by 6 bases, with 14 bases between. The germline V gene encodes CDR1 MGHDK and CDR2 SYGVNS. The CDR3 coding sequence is TGTGCCAGCAGTGACCGCCCTGGGGACCATGGCTACACCTTC. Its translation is CASSDRPGDHGYTF.

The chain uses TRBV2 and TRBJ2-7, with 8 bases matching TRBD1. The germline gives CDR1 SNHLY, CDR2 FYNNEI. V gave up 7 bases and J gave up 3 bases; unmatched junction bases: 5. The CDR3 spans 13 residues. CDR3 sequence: CASNFGQGYEQYF. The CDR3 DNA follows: TGTGCCAGCAACTTTGGACAGGGCTACGAGCAGTACTTC.

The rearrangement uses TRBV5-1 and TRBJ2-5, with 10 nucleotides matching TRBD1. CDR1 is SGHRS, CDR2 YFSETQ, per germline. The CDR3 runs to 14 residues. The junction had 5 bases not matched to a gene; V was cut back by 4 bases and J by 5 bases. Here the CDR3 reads CASSPGTGDETQYF. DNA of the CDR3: TGCGCCAGCAGCCCCGGGACAGGGGATGAGACCCAGTACTTC.

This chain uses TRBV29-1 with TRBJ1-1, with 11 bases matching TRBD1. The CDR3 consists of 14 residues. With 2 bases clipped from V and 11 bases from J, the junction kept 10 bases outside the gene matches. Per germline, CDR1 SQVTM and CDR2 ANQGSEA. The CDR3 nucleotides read TGCAGCGTTGAACGGGACAGGGGGACGTCCCGGGCTTTCTTT. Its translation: CSVERDRGTSRAFF.

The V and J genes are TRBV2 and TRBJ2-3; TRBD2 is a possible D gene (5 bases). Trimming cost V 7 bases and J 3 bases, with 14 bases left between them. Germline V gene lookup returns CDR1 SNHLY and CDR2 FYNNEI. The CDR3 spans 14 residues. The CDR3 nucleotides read TGTGCCAGCAAGGGAGACATCAGAACAGATACGCAGTATTTT. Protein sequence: CASKGDIRTDTQYF. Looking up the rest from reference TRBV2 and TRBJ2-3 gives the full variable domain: EPEVTQTPSHQVTQMGQEVILRCVPISNHLYFYWYRQILGQKVEFLVSFYNNEISEKSEIFDDQFSVERPDGSNFTLKIRSTKLEDSAMYFCASKGDIRTDTQYFGPGTRLTVL.